This T cell receptor beta chain comes out of a study of cytomegalovirus exposure and HLA in healthy donors (dated by TCRdb to 2017 to 2019). About the study as a whole: An earlier analysis of 550 to 700 of the donors reported about 290 Gb of sequence data and 117 million unique TCR beta sequences from about 200 million T cells. Roughly 300 gigabases of sequencing data and 78 million or so unique TCR sequences were included in an early release covering about 700 HLA-typed donors. The genetic ancestry cluster associated with self-reported Caucasian donors included 65% to 90% of the roughly 400 genotyped donors. The study was designed to test whether signatures of past pathogen exposure could be identified by cataloging public T cell receptors. The study profiled the T cell repertoires of 500 to 800 subjects by immunosequencing and related them to cytomegalovirus serostatus. Along with the roughly 670-subject first cohort, a separate validation cohort of over a hundred different subjects was used. To predict cytomegalovirus infection status, the study combined high-throughput TCR immunosequencing, statistical association of individual TCRs with disease status, and machine learning. In a later analysis, previously published TCR beta repertoires from some 640 donors were re-analyzed and high-resolution HLA genotyping was added so that TCR occurrence patterns could be studied. Rather than using new phenotypic data, the later analysis identified candidate immune exposures from TCR beta sequences and from how often those sequences occurred across donors. In an earlier analysis of roughly 600 of the donors, high-throughput TCR beta sequencing was used to judge whether each TCR beta V gene segment behaved as functional or pseudogenic. Donor age, sex, ethnicity and CMV serostatus were collected together with the repertoire data. Genome-wide SNP genotypes for about three fifths of the roughly 700 donors were used in a later genetic analysis, which treated that subset as a discovery cohort. All discovery cohort repertoires had been generated using a single sequencing platform. Both class I and class II loci were covered by HLA typing, at four-digit resolution. The number of typed donors differed by locus: about 620-630 for A, B, C, DRB1 and DQB1; 500 to 550 for DQA1; fewer than 610 for DPA1; and approximately 450 for DPB1. Four to six DR-DQ haplotypes were handled as single units for association and clustering, since linkage in the cohort was strong. On average, around 200,000 unique TCR beta nucleotide sequences were sequenced per donor among 398 genotyped donors of the cohort, with 15% to 20% of those sequences being non-productive. General conclusions and limits of the study: When HLA alleles, especially DR and DQ, strongly co-occurred, TCR associations were difficult to assign to individual alleles. Approximately 16 rarely observed V segments, including chromosome 9 orphons, were excluded from the earlier analysis of about 610 of the donors because counts were too low. This cohort had only TCR beta chains sequenced, and the lack of alpha or paired-chain data limited which features could be detected. A total of 164 TCR beta chains were listed by the study as associated with cytomegalovirus. A later analysis found that TCR association rates varied across HLA loci, with DRB1 alleles showing the most associated TCRs and HLA-C alleles the fewest. Because HLA typing was missing for some donors at each locus, association tests included only the typed subset. According to the authors, the approach could potentially be generalized to other disease states and immunological phenotypes. A group of highly shared sequence variants was considered likely to be a technical artifact of the sequencing pipeline. In a later analysis, HLA-associated TCR beta chains were found to be more clonally expanded and to have lower generation probabilities than equally common non-associated chains. A later analysis reported that several top co-occurrence clusters appeared linked to parvovirus B19, influenza, CMV and Epstein-Barr virus. A further reported finding was that TCR beta sequences accurately predicted the HLA-A and HLA-B alleles for most subjects in the first cohort. Correlated functional status among segregating V segments might reflect linkage disequilibrium, but an unknown experimental factor could not be ruled out. Across donors, most TCR sequences were observed very rarely, whereas some public TCRs were present in many individuals. The 87-base-pair reads could not distinguish some IMGT-functional V segments, including TRBV6-2 and TRBV6-3, so those segments were excluded. The classifier was reported to diagnose cytomegalovirus status with high specificity and sensitivity in both the original and validation cohorts. A few of the identified cytomegalovirus-associated TCR beta chains were confirmed in vitro to be specific for cytomegalovirus antigens. V-gene and J-gene trimming of TCR beta chains was associated with a missense DCLRE1C variant in a later genetic analysis, and the association was replicated in an independent cohort. According to a later genetic analysis, donors in an Asian-associated ancestry cluster had fewer N-insertions in productive TCRs than the approximately 690-donor mean. A later analysis found that most CMV-associated TCR beta chains appeared HLA-restricted, with HLA associations seemingly driven largely by CMV exposure. CMV serostatus was the only immune exposure information available for the cohort. An earlier analysis of around 600 of the donors showed that most TCR beta V segments appeared in productive rearrangements either about 87% or about 30% of the time, which broadly matched IMGT annotations. At a false discovery rate of 0.05, a later analysis linked some 18,000 TCR beta sequences to specific HLA alleles. The presence/absence analyses assumed that sequencing depth was roughly uniform across donors, and that assumption may not be true.

Worth noting for this clone: Its antigen is unknown. No base quality information exists; no much larger clone differs at one position.

Deletion took 0 bases off V and 4 bases off J, with a span of 10 bases between the germline ends. CDR1 is given as SGDLS and CDR2 as YYNGEE, both from the germline V gene. The CDR3 runs 15 amino acids, cysteine and phenylalanine included. The read is trimmed to its CDR3 DNA, 45 bases read in frame from base 1. The cohort was made up of roughly 670 healthy bone marrow donors. At the time of sampling, every cohort member was nominally healthy, though immune exposures that went unrecorded were likely present. The donor tested CMV seropositive, placing the donor among the approximately 290 seropositive members of the cohort. A peripheral blood sample was collected from each donor, and TCR beta sequencing was performed on peripheral blood mononuclear cells. Genomic DNA extraction from the blood cell samples was performed with the Qiagen DNeasy Blood Extraction Kit. The library was prepared using the immunoSEQ multiplex PCR assay. For the multiplex PCR, a mixture combining 60 forward primers for TCR Vbeta segments and 13 reverse primers for TCR Jbeta segments was used. The CDR3 region of rearranged TCR beta genes was amplified from genomic DNA by a multiplex PCR assay. The amplified TCR beta libraries were sequenced on the Illumina HiSeq System as 87-base-pair reads. The study's own analysis went as follows. Across the 600 to 700 repertoires, a later analysis counted 80 million or so unique TCR beta chains, 9 million to 14 million of which were shared by at least two donors. To remove PCR and sequencing errors, raw reads were error-corrected and collapsed into unique sequences using a nearest-neighbor algorithm that merged closely related sequences. CDR3 sequences were aligned to IMGT reference sequences to assign V, D and J gene segments. Each retained sequence needed at least a six-nucleotide match to both a V gene segment and a J gene segment. Rearrangements were classified as productive when the CDR3 lacked stop codons and remained in frame with V and J, and all other rearrangements were classified as non-productive. CDR3 was defined by IMGT convention, running from the second conserved V-encoded cysteine to the conserved J-encoded phenylalanine. In an earlier analysis of approximately 590 of the donors, sequences lacking an unambiguous match to a single V gene segment were excluded. An earlier analysis of under 750 of the donors called V segments functional above 56.7% productive rearrangements and segregating when the between-donor standard deviation exceeded 5%. A statistical classification framework was developed to diagnose cytomegalovirus status using the catalog of TCR beta chain sequences. In a later analysis, TCR nucleotide sequences were compared against IMGT/GENE-DB human TR gene sequences so that V and J genes could be assigned. In a later analysis, CDR3 sequences and most-parsimonious VDJ recombination scenarios were assigned using the TCRdist pipeline. In a later analysis, each TCR beta chain was defined by its CDR3 amino acid sequence together with its V-gene family, and reads without a unique V-gene family were excluded. In a later analysis, approximately 640 highly shared, low-generation-probability nucleotide sequences were removed to address suspected cross-contamination and a sequencing artifact. A later analysis calculated a clonal expansion index for each public chain from normalized within-repertoire ranks of inferred template counts. In a later analysis, generation probabilities were computed using a VDJ recombination model fitted to out-of-frame rearrangements, and the results were checked against IGoR. In a later analysis, hypergeometric tests were used to score TCR-TCR, TCR-HLA and TCR-CMV co-occurrence, with a repertoire-size bias correction applied to TCR pairs. To estimate false discovery rates, a later analysis permuted the HLA or CMV assignments 20 times. In a later analysis, co-occurring TCRs were grouped using DBSCAN, with TCRdist sequence similarity added in when clustering inside HLA-allele-positive subsets. Co-occurrence clustering excluded repertoires with fewer than 30,000 or more than 120,000 public chains, plus five with anomalous nucleotide sharing. The table comes from immuneACCESS by way of TCRdb, which keeps in-frame sequences with V and J called. Part of the clones is missing from these tables; in studies checked, under half for an unresolved V gene and the rest for unknown reasons. The DNA was the basis for D and trimming; V, J and clone size are from that table. This sample is represented by about 210,000 clones; roughly 87% of them were singletons. The top ten hold about 6.1% of the sample.

This receptor was identified in a man aged 40-49 years in good health and CMV-seropositive. The chain is made from TRBV9 and TRBJ2-2, with no reliable assignment of the D segment. Sequencing used PBMCs. CDR3 reads: CASSVAGSGTGELFF. DNA sequence: TGTGCCAGCAGCGTAGCCGGATCGGGCACCGGGGAGCTGTTTTTT.